This T cell receptor beta chain comes out of a study of CD8+ T cells in alopecia areata. cDNA reverse transcribed from extracted RNA served as the sequencing template. Method: immunoSEQ multiplex PCR; TCRdb's copy keeps in-frame clones and lacks some. Of roughly 180,000 clones detected, 55% to 70% appear once; the ten largest clones hold about 3.5%. As to this clone: Its specificity is not known.

The germline gives CDR1 MGHRA, CDR2 YSYEKL. V shed 2 bases and J shed 1 base, with 14 bases lying between them. The CDR3 has 16 amino acids. Findings of the study overall: It was observed that many expanded lesional clones persisted in scalp and blood during tofacitinib. Tissue-resident alphabeta T cells belonging to normal skin likewise get sequenced within scalp specimens.

Specified treatment: oral pan-JAK inhibitor, 5-10 mg twice daily. This clonotype was sampled from a human donor with alopecia areata. The sample was CD4+ T cells sorted from blood, taken at week 4, from a patient treated with tofacitinib. The rearrangement joins TRBV4-1 to TRBJ1-2; TRBD1 might be the D (6 bases). The CDR3 DNA sequence: TGCGCCAGCAGCCAAAATACAGGGAGGGATAACTATGGCTACACCTTC. It translates to CASSQNTGRDNYGYTF.